Each of the 2 T cell receptor beta chains below was sequenced from the same sample in a study of blood T cell repertoires in COVID-19. This table comes from immunoSEQ multiplex PCR, and its TCRdb copy is limited to in-frame clones, with some not included. The table has roughly 200,000 clones, 70% to 85% seen once. The sequenced sample consisted of peripheral blood. These receptors came from a human donor in a cohort sampled during active COVID-19.

The rearrangement uses TRBV5-1 and TRBJ2-7; 7 nucleotides agree with TRBD1. Germline trimming cut 4 bases from V and 3 bases from J; bases unmatched to any gene: 7. CDR3 length: 14 amino acids. Germline V CDR1 and CDR2: SGHRS, YFSETQ. The CDR3 protein is CASSPGQYGYEQYF. CDR3 DNA sequence: TGCGCCAGCAGCCCGGGACAGTACGGCTACGAGCAGTACTTC.

V usage is TRBV27 and J usage is TRBJ2-1; TRBD2 is a possible D gene (6 bases). The CDR3 contains 16 residues. Trimming stripped 10 bases from V and 1 base from J, with 20 bases between. Looked up from germline, CDR1 is MNHEY and CDR2 is SMNVEV (reference sequence). For the CDR3, the DNA is TGTGCCACCCGGTTTCGACTAGATGGGTCCTACAATGAGCAGTTCTTC. It yields the protein CATRFRLDGSYNEQFF.